This T cell receptor beta chain is from a study of early T cells in non-severe SARS-CoV-2 infection. The sample holds many counts of this clonotype. Unique molecular identifiers were attached to individual cDNA molecules. TCRdb passed the 5' RACE reads through MiXCR, listing each CDR3 protein once. Of under 25,000 distinct CDR3 sequences in the sample, more than 3.5% were seen once. This CDR3 spans 14 amino acids. The trim removed 0 bases at V and 7 bases at J, leaving 6 bases unmatched. Germline CDR1 is MNHEY and CDR2 is SVGAGI. What was sequenced was whole blood. This TCR came from an adult who was a healthcare worker with PCR-confirmed SARS-CoV-2 infection or an uninfected control (not recorded which). The V call is TRBV6-5, the J call TRBJ2-7, with 7 bases lining up with TRBD1. CDR3 in amino acids: CASSYSGQRLEQYF. In nucleotides, the CDR3 is TGTGCCAGCAGTTACTCGGGACAGCGACTAGAGCAGTACTTC.